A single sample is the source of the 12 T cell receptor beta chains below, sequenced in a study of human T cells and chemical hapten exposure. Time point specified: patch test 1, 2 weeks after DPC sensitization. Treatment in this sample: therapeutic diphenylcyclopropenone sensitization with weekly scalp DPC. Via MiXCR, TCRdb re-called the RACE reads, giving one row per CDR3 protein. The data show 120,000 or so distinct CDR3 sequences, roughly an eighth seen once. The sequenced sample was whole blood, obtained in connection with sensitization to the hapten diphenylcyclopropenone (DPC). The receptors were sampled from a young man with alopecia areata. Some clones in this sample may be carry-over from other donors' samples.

The CDR3, as DNA: TGCAGCGGGGGGGCAGATACGCAGTATTTT. It specifies CSGGADTQYF. V and J are TRBV29-1 and TRBJ2-3; possibly TRBD2 for D (6 bases). CDR1 and CDR2 (germline): SQVTM, ANQGSEA. The CDR3 extends over 10 amino acids. V lost 7 bases and J 4 bases, leaving 6 bases between the germline ends.

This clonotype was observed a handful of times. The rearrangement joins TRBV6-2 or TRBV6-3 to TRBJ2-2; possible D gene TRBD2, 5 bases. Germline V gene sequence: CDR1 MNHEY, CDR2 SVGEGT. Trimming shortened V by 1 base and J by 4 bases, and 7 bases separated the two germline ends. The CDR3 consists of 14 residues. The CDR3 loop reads CASSYLSGTGELFF. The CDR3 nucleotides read TGTGCCAGCAGTTACTTGAGCGGCACCGGGGAGCTGTTTTTT.

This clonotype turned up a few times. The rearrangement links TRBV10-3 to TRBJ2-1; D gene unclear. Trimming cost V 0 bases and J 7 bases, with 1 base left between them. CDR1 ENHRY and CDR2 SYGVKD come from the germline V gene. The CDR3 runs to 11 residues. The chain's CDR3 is CAISESNEQFF. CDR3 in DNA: TGTGCCATCAGTGAGTCTAATGAGCAGTTCTTC.

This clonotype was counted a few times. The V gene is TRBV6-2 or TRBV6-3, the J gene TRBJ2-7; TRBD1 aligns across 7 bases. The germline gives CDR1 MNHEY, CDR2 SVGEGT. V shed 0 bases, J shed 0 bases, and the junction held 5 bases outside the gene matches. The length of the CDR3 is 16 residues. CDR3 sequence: CASSYSPRDSSYEQYF. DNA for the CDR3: TGTGCCAGCAGTTACTCCCCCCGGGACAGCTCCTACGAGCAGTACTTC.

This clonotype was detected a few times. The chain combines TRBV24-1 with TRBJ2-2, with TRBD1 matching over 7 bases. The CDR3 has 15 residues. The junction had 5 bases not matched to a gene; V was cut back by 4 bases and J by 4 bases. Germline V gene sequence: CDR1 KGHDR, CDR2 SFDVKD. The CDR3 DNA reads TGTGCCACCAGTGACCCGGGACAGCCCACCGGGGAGCTGTTTTTT. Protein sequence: CATSDPGQPTGELFF.

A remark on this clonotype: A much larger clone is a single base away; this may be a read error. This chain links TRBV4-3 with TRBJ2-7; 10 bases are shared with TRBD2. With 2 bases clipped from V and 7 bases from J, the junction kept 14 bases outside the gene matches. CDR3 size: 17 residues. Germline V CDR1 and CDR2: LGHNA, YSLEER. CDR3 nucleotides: TGCGCCAGCAGCCAATTTCCCCTGATTAGCGGGGGGTTAGAGCAGTACTTC. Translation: CASSQFPLISGGLEQYF.

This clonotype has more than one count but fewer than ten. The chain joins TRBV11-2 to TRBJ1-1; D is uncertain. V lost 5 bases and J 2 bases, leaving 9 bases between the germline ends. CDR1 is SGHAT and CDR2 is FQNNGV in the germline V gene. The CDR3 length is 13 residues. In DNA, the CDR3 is TGTGCCAGCAGCGGGCAGGAAAACACTGAAGCTTTCTTT. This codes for CASSGQENTEAFF.

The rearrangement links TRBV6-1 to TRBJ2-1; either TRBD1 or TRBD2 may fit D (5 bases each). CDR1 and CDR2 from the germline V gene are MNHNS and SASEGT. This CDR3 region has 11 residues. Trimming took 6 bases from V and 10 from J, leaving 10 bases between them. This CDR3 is CASRGTGEQFF. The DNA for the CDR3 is TGTGCCAGCAGAGGGACGGGAGAGCAGTTCTTC.

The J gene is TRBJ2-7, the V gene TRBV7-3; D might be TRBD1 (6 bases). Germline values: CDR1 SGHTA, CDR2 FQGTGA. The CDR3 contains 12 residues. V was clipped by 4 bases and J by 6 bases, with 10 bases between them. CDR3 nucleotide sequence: TGTGCCAGCAGCTCCAGGGGCTCCGAGCAGTACTTC. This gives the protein CASSSRGSEQYF.

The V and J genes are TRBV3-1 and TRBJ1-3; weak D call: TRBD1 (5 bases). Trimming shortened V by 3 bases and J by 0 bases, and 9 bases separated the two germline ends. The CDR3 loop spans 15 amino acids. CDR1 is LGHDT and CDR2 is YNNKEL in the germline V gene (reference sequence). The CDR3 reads CASSQGPGSGNTIYF. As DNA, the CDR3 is TGTGCCAGCAGCCAGGGACCAGGCTCTGGAAACACCATATATTTT.

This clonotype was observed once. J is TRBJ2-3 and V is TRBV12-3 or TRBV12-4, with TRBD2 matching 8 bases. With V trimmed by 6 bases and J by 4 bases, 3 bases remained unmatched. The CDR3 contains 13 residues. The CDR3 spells CASRWTSSDTQYF. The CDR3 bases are TGTGCCAGCAGGTGGACTAGCTCAGATACGCAGTATTTT.

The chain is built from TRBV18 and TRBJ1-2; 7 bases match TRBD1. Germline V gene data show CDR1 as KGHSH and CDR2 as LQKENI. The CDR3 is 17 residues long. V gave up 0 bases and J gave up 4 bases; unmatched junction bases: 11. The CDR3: CASSPPDRELFPYGYTF. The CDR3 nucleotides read TGTGCCAGCTCACCACCAGACAGGGAGTTGTTCCCCTATGGCTACACCTTC.